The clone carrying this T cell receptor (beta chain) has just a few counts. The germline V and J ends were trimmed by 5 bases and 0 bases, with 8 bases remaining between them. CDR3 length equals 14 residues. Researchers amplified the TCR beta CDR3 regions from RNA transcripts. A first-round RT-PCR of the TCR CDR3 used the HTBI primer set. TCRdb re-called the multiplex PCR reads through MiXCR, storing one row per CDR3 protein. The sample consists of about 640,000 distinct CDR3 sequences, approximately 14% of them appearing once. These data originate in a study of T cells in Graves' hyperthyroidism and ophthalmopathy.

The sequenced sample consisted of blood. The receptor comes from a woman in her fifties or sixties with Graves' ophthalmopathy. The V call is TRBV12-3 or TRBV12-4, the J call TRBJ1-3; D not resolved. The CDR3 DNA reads TGTGCCAGCAGTCGACACCTCTCTGGAAACACCATATATTTT. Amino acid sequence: CASSRHLSGNTIYF.